A selection of T cell receptor beta chains follows, all from one sample in a study of response to subunit inactivated influenza vaccine. TCRdb re-called the RT-PCR reads through MiXCR, storing one row per CDR3 protein. The sample holds under 950,000 distinct CDR3 sequences; 21% are singletons and the top ten take about 10%. Material: PBMCs from blood, obtained 5 days after vaccination. These receptors were collected from a man between 50 and 59 years old who received an inactivated influenza vaccine. Each CDR3 is given with its conserved first and last residue. The D gene is left open where the match is weak. Size is omitted from some rows. Given values are once, few, many or a class for expanded clones.

abundance,d_gene,j_gene,v_gene,CDR3aa,CDR3nt
few,NA,TRBJ2-2,TRBV5-1,CASRPGHANTGELFF,TGCGCCAGCAGGCCGGGACACGCGAACACCGGGGAGCTGTTTTTT
few,NA,TRBJ1-2,TRBV20-1,CSARDLRTAYGYTF,TGCAGTGCTAGAGATCTAAGGACAGCCTATGGCTACACCTTC
NA,TRBD2,TRBJ2-3,TRBV4-3,CASSPGGLDTQYF,TGCGCCAGCAGCCCGGGGGGATTAGATACGCAGTATTTT
NA,NA,TRBJ2-3,TRBV20-1,CSALIPTGRMDTQYF,TGCAGTGCTCTGATCCCGACAGGGAGGATGGATACGCAGTATTTT
NA,NA,TRBJ1-1,TRBV20-1,CSASRGATNTEAFF,TGCAGTGCTTCCCGAGGGGCTACGAACACTGAAGCTTTCTTT
NA,TRBD1,TRBJ2-7,TRBV7-9,CASSFLGQPLRVEQYF,TGTGCCAGCAGCTTTCTGGGACAGCCGCTGAGGGTCGAGCAGTACTTC
NA,TRBD2,TRBJ2-3,TRBV15,CATSSDSGSVDTQYF,TGTGCCACCAGCAGTGATAGCGGGAGTGTAGATACGCAGTATTTT
few,NA,TRBJ1-2,TRBV9,CASTVVGGGLANYGYTF,TGTGCCAGCACCGTAGTCGGGGGCGGCTTAGCTAACTATGGCTACACCTTC
few,TRBD2,TRBJ2-1,TRBV20-1,CSAKTSGRAREQFF,TGCAGTGCCAAGACTAGCGGGAGGGCCCGAGAGCAGTTCTTC
few,NA,TRBJ1-4,TRBV20-1,CSAAVGGGYEKLFF,TGCAGTGCTGCCGTGGGCGGCGGGTATGAAAAACTGTTTTTT
NA,NA,TRBJ2-1,TRBV11-1,CASSLARAGLASYNEQFF,TGTGCCAGCAGCTTAGCGCGGGCAGGCTTGGCATCCTACAATGAGCAGTTCTTC
NA,NA,TRBJ2-3,TRBV28,CATLDSSTDTQYF,TGTGCCACCTTGGACAGCAGCACAGATACGCAGTATTTT
NA,NA,TRBJ2-7,TRBV7-6,CASSLTGQSYEQYF,TGTGCCAGCAGCTTAACCGGCCAGAGCTACGAGCAGTACTTC
NA,TRBD2,TRBJ2-1,TRBV5-1,CASSSYLGLAEGNEQFF,TGCGCCAGCAGCTCATATCTCGGACTAGCGGAGGGGAATGAGCAGTTCTTC
many,TRBD1,TRBJ2-1,TRBV14,CASSQTGGAYNEQFF,TGTGCCAGCAGCCAAACAGGGGGCGCTTACAATGAGCAGTTCTTC
NA,NA,TRBJ2-3,TRBV6-1,CASSATVRTSTDTQYF,TGTGCCAGCAGTGCGACGGTGAGGACTAGCACAGATACGCAGTATTTT
NA,TRBD1,TRBJ2-5,TRBV7-2,CASSPQGSGETQYF,TGTGCCAGCAGCCCACAGGGGTCTGGAGAGACCCAGTACTTC
NA,NA,TRBJ1-5,TRBV7-9,CASSLDLEGAQHF,TGTGCCAGCAGCCTGGACTTGGAGGGAGCCCAGCATTTT
NA,TRBD2,TRBJ2-3,TRBV20-1,CRGREPLTDTQYF,TGCAGGGGGCGGGAGCCCCTCACAGATACGCAGTATTTT
NA,NA,TRBJ2-1,TRBV20-1,CSARGLDSSYNEQFF,TGCAGTGCTAGAGGACTAGATAGCTCCTACAATGAGCAGTTCTTC
NA,NA,TRBJ1-2,TRBV6-5,CASSYSHTYGYTF,TGTGCCAGCAGTTACTCCCACACCTATGGCTACACCTTC
many,TRBD2,TRBJ2-5,TRBV7-2,CASSAQRGRFQETQYF,TGTGCCAGCAGCGCTCAGCGGGGGAGGTTTCAAGAGACCCAGTACTTC
few,NA,TRBJ2-3,TRBV7-2,CASSLVESSTDTQYF,TGTGCCAGCAGCTTAGTTGAGTCTAGCACAGATACGCAGTATTTT
NA,NA,TRBJ1-2,TRBV12-3/TRBV12-4,CASSLVGSHGYTF,TGTGCCAGCAGTTTAGTGGGGTCCCATGGCTACACCTTC
many,NA,TRBJ1-6,TRBV12-3/TRBV12-4,CASSFDLGAGGSPLHF,TGTGCCAGCAGTTTTGACCTGGGGGCTGGTGGTTCACCCCTCCACTTT
many,NA,TRBJ2-3,TRBV27,CASSLSWIGADTQYF,TGTGCCAGCAGTTTATCGTGGATCGGGGCAGATACGCAGTATTTT
few,TRBD2,TRBJ2-5,TRBV5-1,CASSRGGTSGGETQYF,TGCGCCAGCAGCCGTGGGGGGACTAGCGGTGGAGAGACCCAGTACTTC
many,NA,TRBJ2-5,TRBV13,CASSLRGLQETQYF,TGTGCCAGCAGCTTGCGGGGGCTACAAGAGACCCAGTACTTC
NA,NA,TRBJ2-7,TRBV28,CASRRQYEQYF,TGTGCCAGCAGGCGGCAGTACGAGCAGTACTTC
few,TRBD2,TRBJ2-3,TRBV7-6,CASSWTSGTGTDTQYF,TGTGCCAGCAGCTGGACTAGCGGGACGGGCACAGATACGCAGTATTTT
few,NA,TRBJ2-1,TRBV4-2,CASSQGGWEELTSHREQFF,TGTGCCAGCAGCCAAGGGGGTTGGGAGGAGTTAACGAGTCACCGTGAGCAGTTCTTC
NA,NA,TRBJ2-2,TRBV24-1,CATSDSWRSLGAFNTGELFF,TGTGCCACCAGTGATTCGTGGAGGTCTTTGGGGGCGTTTAACACCGGGGAGCTGTTTTTT
NA,NA,TRBJ1-5,TRBV12-3/TRBV12-4,CASSPRGLYSNQPQHF,TGTGCCAGCAGTCCCCGAGGGTTATATAGCAATCAGCCCCAGCATTTT
many,NA,TRBJ1-4,TRBV7-2,CASSLQGRNEKLFF,TGTGCCAGCAGCTTACAAGGGCGTAATGAAAAACTGTTTTTT
NA,NA,TRBJ1-1,TRBV30,CAWTLFWTTEAFF,TGTGCCTGGACCCTCTTCTGGACCACTGAAGCTTTCTTT
few,NA,TRBJ2-7,TRBV10-2,CASSVLLTEILYEQYF,TGCGCCAGCAGTGTACTGTTGACAGAGATACTCTACGAGCAGTACTTC
NA,TRBD2,TRBJ2-5,TRBV6-1,CASKKTSGLWARYF,TGTGCCAGCAAGAAAACTAGCGGTCTTTGGGCCCGGTACTTC
NA,NA,TRBJ2-5,TRBV5-5,CASSIWTAETQYF,TGTGCCAGCAGCATCTGGACAGCAGAGACCCAGTACTTC
NA,TRBD1,TRBJ2-5,TRBV11-2,CASSLGTGRGETQYF,TGTGCCAGCAGCTTAGGGACAGGGCGCGGGGAGACCCAGTACTTC
many,NA,TRBJ2-3,TRBV12-3/TRBV12-4,CASRIGRTSVQYF,TGTGCCAGCAGAATCGGCCGCACATCCGTGCAGTATTTT
few,TRBD1,TRBJ1-1,TRBV5-5,CASSLTGTVLNTEAFF,TGTGCCAGCAGCTTGACCGGGACAGTCTTGAACACTGAAGCTTTCTTT
NA,NA,TRBJ2-7,TRBV7-9,CASSDSQLGIAHEQYF,TGTGCCAGCAGCGACAGCCAGCTGGGGATTGCCCACGAGCAGTACTTC
NA,TRBD2,TRBJ2-2,TRBV6-1,CASTLAVPGELFF,TGTGCCAGCACCCTAGCGGTCCCCGGGGAGCTGTTTTTT
few,TRBD1,TRBJ2-7,TRBV7-9,CASSWQGVYEQYF,TGTGCCAGCAGCTGGCAGGGGGTCTACGAGCAGTACTTC
NA,NA,TRBJ2-7,TRBV20-1,CSATPPGRGYEQYF,TGCAGTGCTACCCCTCCAGGCAGGGGCTACGAGCAGTACTTC